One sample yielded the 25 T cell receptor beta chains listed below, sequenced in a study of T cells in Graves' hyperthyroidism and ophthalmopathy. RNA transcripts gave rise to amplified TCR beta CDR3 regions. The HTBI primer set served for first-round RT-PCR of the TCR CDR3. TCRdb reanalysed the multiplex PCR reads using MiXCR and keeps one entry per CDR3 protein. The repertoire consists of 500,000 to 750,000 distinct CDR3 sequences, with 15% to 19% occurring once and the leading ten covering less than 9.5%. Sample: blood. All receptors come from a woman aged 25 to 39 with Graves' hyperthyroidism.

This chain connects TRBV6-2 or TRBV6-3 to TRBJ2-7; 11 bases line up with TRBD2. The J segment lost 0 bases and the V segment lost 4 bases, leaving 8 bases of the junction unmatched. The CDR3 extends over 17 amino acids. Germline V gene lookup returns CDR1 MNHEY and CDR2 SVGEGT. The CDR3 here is CASSFPLGLADSYEQYF. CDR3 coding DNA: TGTGCCAGCAGTTTCCCACTGGGACTAGCGGACTCCTACGAGCAGTACTTC.

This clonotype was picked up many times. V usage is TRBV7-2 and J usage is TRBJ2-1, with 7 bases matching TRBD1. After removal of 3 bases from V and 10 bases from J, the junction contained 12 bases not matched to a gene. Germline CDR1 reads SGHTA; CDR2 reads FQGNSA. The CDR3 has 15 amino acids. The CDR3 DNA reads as TGTGCCAGCAGCTTCACGGACAGGTCAGGGGGAGAGCAGTTCTTC. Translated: CASSFTDRSGGEQFF.

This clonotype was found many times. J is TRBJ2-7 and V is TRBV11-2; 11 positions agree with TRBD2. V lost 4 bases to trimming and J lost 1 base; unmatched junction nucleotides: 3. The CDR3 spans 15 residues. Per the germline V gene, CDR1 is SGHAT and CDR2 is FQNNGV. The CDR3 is CASSYGLAGSYEQYF. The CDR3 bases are TGTGCCAGCAGCTATGGACTAGCGGGTTCCTACGAGCAGTACTTC.

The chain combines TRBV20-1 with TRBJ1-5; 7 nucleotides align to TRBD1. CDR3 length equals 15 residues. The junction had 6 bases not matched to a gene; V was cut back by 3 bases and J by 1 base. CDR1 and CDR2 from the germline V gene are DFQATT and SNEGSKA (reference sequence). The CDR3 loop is CSASPRQGSNQPQHF. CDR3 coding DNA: TGCAGTGCTAGCCCGAGACAGGGAAGCAATCAGCCCCAGCATTTT.

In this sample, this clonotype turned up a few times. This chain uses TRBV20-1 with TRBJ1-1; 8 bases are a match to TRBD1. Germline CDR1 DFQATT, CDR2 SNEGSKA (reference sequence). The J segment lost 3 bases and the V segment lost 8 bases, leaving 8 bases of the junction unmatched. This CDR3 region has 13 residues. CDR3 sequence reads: CSSGQGMDTEAFF. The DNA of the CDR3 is TGCAGTTCCGGACAGGGTATGGACACTGAAGCTTTCTTT.

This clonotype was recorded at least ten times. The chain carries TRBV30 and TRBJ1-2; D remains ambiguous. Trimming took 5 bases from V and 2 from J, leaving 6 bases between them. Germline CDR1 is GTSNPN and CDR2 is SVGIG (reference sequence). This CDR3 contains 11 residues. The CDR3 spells CAWEGNYGYTF. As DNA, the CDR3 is TGTGCCTGGGAAGGGAACTATGGCTACACCTTC.

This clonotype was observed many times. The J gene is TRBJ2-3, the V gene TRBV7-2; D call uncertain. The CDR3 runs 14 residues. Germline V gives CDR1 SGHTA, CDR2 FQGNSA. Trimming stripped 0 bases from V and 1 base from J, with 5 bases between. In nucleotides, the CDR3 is TGTGCCAGCAGCTTAGCGCCGGGCACAGATACGCAGTATTTT. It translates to CASSLAPGTDTQYF.

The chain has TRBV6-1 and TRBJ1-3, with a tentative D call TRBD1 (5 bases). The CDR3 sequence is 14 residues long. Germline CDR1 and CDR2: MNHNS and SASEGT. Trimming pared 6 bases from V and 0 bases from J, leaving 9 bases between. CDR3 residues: CASRPGHSGNTIYF. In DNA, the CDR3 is TGTGCCAGCAGGCCAGGACACTCTGGAAACACCATATATTTT.

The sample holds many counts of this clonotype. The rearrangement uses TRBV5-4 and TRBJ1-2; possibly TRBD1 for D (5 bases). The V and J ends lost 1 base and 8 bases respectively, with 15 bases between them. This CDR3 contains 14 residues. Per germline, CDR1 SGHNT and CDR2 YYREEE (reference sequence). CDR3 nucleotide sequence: TGTGCCAGCAGCTTGCCTCAGGCAGGGATGGGCTACACCTTC. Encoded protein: CASSLPQAGMGYTF.

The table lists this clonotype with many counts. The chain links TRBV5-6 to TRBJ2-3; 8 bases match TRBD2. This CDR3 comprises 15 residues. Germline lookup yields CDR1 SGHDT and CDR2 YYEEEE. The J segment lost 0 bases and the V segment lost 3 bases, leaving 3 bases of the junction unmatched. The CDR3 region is CASSWSGSSTDTQYF. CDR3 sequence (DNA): TGTGCCAGCAGCTGGAGCGGGAGTAGCACAGATACGCAGTATTTT.

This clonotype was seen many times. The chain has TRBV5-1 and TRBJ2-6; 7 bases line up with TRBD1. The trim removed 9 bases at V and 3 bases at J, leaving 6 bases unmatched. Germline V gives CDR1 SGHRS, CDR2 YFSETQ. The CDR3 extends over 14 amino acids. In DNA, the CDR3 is TGCGCCACAGGAAGGACAGGTGGGGCCAACGTCCTGACTTTC. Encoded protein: CATGRTGGANVLTF. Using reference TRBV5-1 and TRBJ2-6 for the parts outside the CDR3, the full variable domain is KAGVTQTPRYLIKTRGQQVTLSCSPISGHRSVSWYQQTPGQGLQFLFEYFSETQRNKGNFPGRFSGRQFSNSRSEMNVSTLELGDSALYLCATGRTGGANVLTFGAGSRLTVL.

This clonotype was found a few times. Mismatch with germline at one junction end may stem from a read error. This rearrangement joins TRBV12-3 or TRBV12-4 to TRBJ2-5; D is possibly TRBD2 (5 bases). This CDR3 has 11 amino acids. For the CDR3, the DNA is TGTGCCAGCAGTACCTGGGAGACCCGGTACTTC. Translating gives CASSTWETRYF.

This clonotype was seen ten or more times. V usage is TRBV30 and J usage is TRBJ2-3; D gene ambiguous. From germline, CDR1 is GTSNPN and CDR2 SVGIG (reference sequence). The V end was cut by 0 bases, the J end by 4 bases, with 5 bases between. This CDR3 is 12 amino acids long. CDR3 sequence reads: CAWSVAADTQYF. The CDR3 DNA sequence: TGTGCCTGGAGTGTGGCCGCAGATACGCAGTATTTT.

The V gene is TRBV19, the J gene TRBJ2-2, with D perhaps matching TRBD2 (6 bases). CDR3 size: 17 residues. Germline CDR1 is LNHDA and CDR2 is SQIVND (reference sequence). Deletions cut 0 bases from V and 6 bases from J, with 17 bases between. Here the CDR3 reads CASSIDPRDSLAGELFF. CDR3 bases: TGTGCCAGTAGTATAGACCCCCGGGACTCCCTGGCCGGGGAGCTGTTTTTT.

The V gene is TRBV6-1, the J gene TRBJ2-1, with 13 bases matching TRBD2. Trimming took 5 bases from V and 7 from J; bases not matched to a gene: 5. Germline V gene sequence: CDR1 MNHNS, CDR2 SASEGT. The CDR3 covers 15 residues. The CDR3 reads CASSHTSGRANEQFF. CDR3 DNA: TGTGCCAGCAGTCATACTAGCGGGAGGGCTAATGAGCAGTTCTTC.

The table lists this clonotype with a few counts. This CDR3 is CASWGPASGRIYEQYF. The CDR3 coding sequence is TGTGCCAGCTGGGGCCCGGCCTCGGGACGGATCTACGAGCAGTACTTC. The chain is built from TRBV27 and TRBJ2-7; perhaps D is TRBD1 or TRBD2 (5 bases each). CDR3 size: 16 residues. In germline, CDR1 is MNHEY, CDR2 SMNVEV (reference sequence). With 8 bases removed from V and 3 bases from J, the gap between germline ends came to 23 bases.

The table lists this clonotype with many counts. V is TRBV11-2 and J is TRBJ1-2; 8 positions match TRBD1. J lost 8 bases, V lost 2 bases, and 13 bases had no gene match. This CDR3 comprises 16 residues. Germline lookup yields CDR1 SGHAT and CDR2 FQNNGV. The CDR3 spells CASSLSIASGGGGYTF. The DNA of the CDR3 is TGTGCCAGCAGCTTAAGTATCGCCTCAGGGGGCGGCGGCTACACCTTC.

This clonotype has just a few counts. The CDR3 sequence is CASSSTGGAYNSPLHF. In DNA, the CDR3 is TGTGCCAGCAGTTCCACAGGGGGCGCATATAATTCACCCCTCCACTTT. J is TRBJ1-6 and V is TRBV27, with 9 bases aligning to TRBD1. Per the germline V gene, CDR1 is MNHEY and CDR2 is SMNVEV (reference sequence). The CDR3 runs to 16 residues. The J segment lost 4 bases and the V segment lost 4 bases, leaving 5 bases of the junction unmatched.

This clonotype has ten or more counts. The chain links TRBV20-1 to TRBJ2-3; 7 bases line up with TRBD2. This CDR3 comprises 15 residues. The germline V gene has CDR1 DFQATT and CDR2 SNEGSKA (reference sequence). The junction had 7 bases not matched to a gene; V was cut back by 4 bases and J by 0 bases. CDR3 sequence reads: CSAIRGGSSTDTQYF. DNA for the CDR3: TGCAGTGCTATCCGGGGAGGGAGTAGCACAGATACGCAGTATTTT.

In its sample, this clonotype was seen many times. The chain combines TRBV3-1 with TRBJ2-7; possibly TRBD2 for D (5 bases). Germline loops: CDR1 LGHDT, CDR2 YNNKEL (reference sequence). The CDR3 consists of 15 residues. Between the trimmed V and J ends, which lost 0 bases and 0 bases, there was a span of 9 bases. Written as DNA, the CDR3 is TGTGCCAGCAGCCAAGAAAGCGGCCGCTCCTACGAGCAGTACTTC. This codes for CASSQESGRSYEQYF.

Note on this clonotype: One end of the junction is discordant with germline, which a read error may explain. The CDR3 sequence: CASSLALAGGPVF. CDR3 DNA sequence: TGTGCCAGCAGCTTAGCGCTTGCGGGAGGGCCAGTCTTC. The V and J genes are TRBV7-2 and TRBJ2-1; 9 bases map to TRBD2. This CDR3 has 13 residues. Germline V lookup: CDR1 SGHTA, CDR2 FQGNSA.

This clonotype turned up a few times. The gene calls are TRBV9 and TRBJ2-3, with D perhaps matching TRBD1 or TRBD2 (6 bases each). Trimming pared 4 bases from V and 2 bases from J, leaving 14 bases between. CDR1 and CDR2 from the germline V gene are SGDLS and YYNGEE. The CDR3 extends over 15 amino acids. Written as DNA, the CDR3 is TGTGCCAGCAGCCGAGGGGGGATCTACACAGATACGCAGTATTTT. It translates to CASSRGGIYTDTQYF.

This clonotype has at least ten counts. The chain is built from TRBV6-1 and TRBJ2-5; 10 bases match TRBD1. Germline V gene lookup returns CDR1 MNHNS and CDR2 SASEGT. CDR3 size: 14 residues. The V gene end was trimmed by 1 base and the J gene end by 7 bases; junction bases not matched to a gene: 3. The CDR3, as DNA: TGTGCCAGCAGTGAAGTCGGGACAGGGGTGACCCAGTACTTC. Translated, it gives CASSEVGTGVTQYF.

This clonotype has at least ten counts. The DNA for the CDR3 is TGCGCCAGCAGCCAAGGGGGACGCAGCTACAATGAGCAGTTCTTC. Translated: CASSQGGRSYNEQFF. J is TRBJ2-1 and V is TRBV4-3; perhaps D is TRBD1 or TRBD2 (5 bases each). Germline V CDR1 and CDR2: LGHNA, YSLEER. The CDR3 runs 15 residues. The V gene lost 1 base and the J gene lost 3 bases, with 10 bases spanning the gap.

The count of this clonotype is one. This CDR3 is CAVQERAVNEKLFF. The CDR3 coding sequence is TGTGCTGTACAAGAGAGGGCGGTTAATGAAAAACTGTTTTTT. J is TRBJ1-4 and V is TRBV30; D gene unclear. There are 14 residues in the CDR3. Germline CDR1 reads GTSNPN; CDR2 reads SVGIG (reference sequence).